Following are 28 T cell receptor beta chains from one sample sequenced in a study of cytomegalovirus exposure and HLA in healthy donors. Clones were sequenced by immunoSEQ multiplex PCR, and TCRdb holds only the in-frame ones, with some missing. The sample shows some 45,000 clones, nearly 95% of them seen only once. The sequenced material came from PBMCs. Every receptor here comes from a woman younger than 30 in good health and CMV-seropositive.

CDR3 amino acids: CASSSGFQETQYF. CDR3 nucleotides: TGTGCCAGCAGCTCAGGGTTCCAAGAGACCCAGTACTTC. This sequence joins TRBV7-6 and TRBJ2-5; a possible D gene is TRBD1 (5 bases). Trimming shortened V by 4 bases and J by 1 base, and 7 bases separated the two germline ends. Looked up from germline, CDR1 is SGHVS and CDR2 is FNYEAQ. This CDR3 has 13 amino acids.

The rearrangement joins TRBV20-1 to TRBJ2-1; maybe TRBD2 (6 bases). With 3 bases removed from V and 7 bases from J, the gap between germline ends came to 7 bases. The CDR3 extends over 11 amino acids. CDR1 is DFQATT and CDR2 is SNEGSKA in the germline V gene (reference sequence). This CDR3 is CSASGGNEQFF. The CDR3, as DNA: TGCAGTGCTAGTGGAGGGAATGAGCAGTTCTTC.

A single count supports this clone. V and J are TRBV4-3 and TRBJ2-7; TRBD1 matches 8 bases. Germline assignment: CDR1 LGHNA and CDR2 YSLEER. The V segment lost 0 bases and the J segment 2 bases; nucleotides outside the gene matches: 6. The CDR3 is made up of 16 amino acids. CDR3 in amino acids: CASSQEFGTGPYEQYF. The CDR3 nucleotides are TGCGCCAGCAGCCAAGAGTTCGGGACAGGCCCCTACGAGCAGTACTTC.

The V gene is TRBV15, the J gene TRBJ2-5, with 7 bases fitting TRBD1. CDR3 size: 13 residues. Germline values: CDR1 LNHNV, CDR2 YYDKDF (reference sequence). V shed 3 bases, J shed 2 bases, and the junction held 0 bases outside the gene matches. The CDR3 DNA reads TGTGCCACCAGCAGGACAGGGCAAGAGACCCAGTACTTC. It translates to CATSRTGQETQYF. The variable domain in full, completed from reference TRBV15 and TRBJ2-5, reads DAMVIQNPRYQVTQFGKPVTLSCSQTLNHNVMYWYQQKSSQAPKLLFHYYDKDFNNEADTPDNFQSRRPNTSFCFLDIRSPGLGDTAMYLCATSRTGQETQYFGPGTRLLVL.

V is TRBV15 and J is TRBJ2-2; 9 positions agree with TRBD2. CDR3 size: 16 residues. Germline loops: CDR1 LNHNV, CDR2 YYDKDF (reference sequence). V gave up 1 base and J gave up 3 bases; unmatched junction bases: 3. The CDR3 nucleotides read TGTGCCACCAGCAGAGGCGGGAGGGGGGACACCGGGGAGCTGTTTTTT. Its translation is CATSRGGRGDTGELFF. Based on the CDR3 plus reference TRBV15 and TRBJ2-2, the full variable domain is DAMVIQNPRYQVTQFGKPVTLSCSQTLNHNVMYWYQQKSSQAPKLLFHYYDKDFNNEADTPDNFQSRRPNTSFCFLDIRSPGLGDTAMYLCATSRGGRGDTGELFFGEGSRLTVL.

This chain links TRBV28 with TRBJ1-5; D possibly corresponds to TRBD1 (5 bases). Trimming left V 3 bases short and J 3 bases short, with 15 bases between. From germline, CDR1 is MDHEN and CDR2 SYDVKM. CDR3 length equals 16 residues. The CDR3 protein is CASSFMGQGNNQPQHF. CDR3 nucleotide sequence: TGTGCCAGCAGTTTTATGGGGCAGGGTAACAATCAGCCCCAGCATTTT.

The gene calls are TRBV7-2 and TRBJ1-5; 9 bases are shared with TRBD1. Germline V gives CDR1 SGHTA, CDR2 FQGNSA. There are 16 residues in the CDR3. The V gene end was trimmed by 3 bases and the J gene end by 6 bases; junction bases not matched to a gene: 9. The CDR3 DNA reads TGTGCCAGCAGCTTGTCGACAGGGGGAGCAGCTCAGCCCCAGCATTTT. Protein: CASSLSTGGAAQPQHF.

The sample holds one count of this clone. V usage is TRBV27 and J usage is TRBJ2-1; 7 bases are a match to TRBD2. The V and J ends lost 3 bases and 7 bases, in that order; junction bases with no gene match: 9. CDR3 length: 15 residues. The V gene's germline CDR1 is MNHEY and CDR2 SMNVEV (reference sequence). CDR3 in amino acids: CASSLRLAEGNEQFF. CDR3 bases: TGTGCCAGCAGTTTGCGGCTAGCGGAGGGGAATGAGCAGTTCTTC.

The chain couples TRBV9 to TRBJ2-7; 13 bases fit TRBD2. This CDR3 region has 15 residues. V shed 4 bases, J shed 5 bases, and the junction held 6 bases outside the gene matches. The germline V gene has CDR1 SGDLS and CDR2 YYNGEE. This CDR3 reads CASSPGTSGENEQYF. In DNA, the CDR3 is TGTGCCAGCAGCCCCGGGACTAGCGGGGAGAACGAGCAGTACTTC.

This sequence joins TRBV5-6 and TRBJ2-3; possible D gene TRBD1, 6 bases. Trimming cost V 7 bases and J 2 bases, with 11 bases left between them. The germline CDR1 and CDR2 sequences are SGHDT and YYEEEE. The CDR3 has 13 residues. In DNA form, the CDR3 reads TGTGCCAGCGGGGGCGGCTCCACAGATACGCAGTATTTT. Protein sequence: CASGGGSTDTQYF.

Only one count was recorded for this clone. V usage is TRBV30 and J usage is TRBJ2-1, with D possibly being TRBD1 (5 bases). CDR3 length: 16 residues. Trimming stripped 4 bases from V and 6 bases from J, with 22 bases between. Germline assignment: CDR1 GTSNPN and CDR2 SVGIG (reference sequence). As DNA, the CDR3 is TGTGCCTGGAACGGGTTGGGGCAGGCCCAGGCCAATGAGCAGTTCTTC. Translated, it gives CAWNGLGQAQANEQFF.

CDR3 sequence (DNA): TGTGCCAGCACCCTCAGGGTCTCGAACACTGAAGCTTTCTTT. It specifies CASTLRVSNTEAFF. The V call is TRBV11-2, the J call TRBJ1-1; possible D gene TRBD1, 5 bases. The V gene lost 7 bases and the J gene lost 1 base, with 13 bases spanning the gap. The CDR3 is 14 amino acids. Germline CDR1 is SGHAT and CDR2 is FQNNGV. Using reference TRBV11-2 and TRBJ1-1 for the parts outside the CDR3, the full variable domain is EAGVAQSPRYKIIEKRQSVAFWCNPISGHATLYWYQQILGQGPKLLIQFQNNGVVDDSQLPKDRFSAERLKGVDSTLKIQPAKLEDSAVYLCASTLRVSNTEAFFGQGTRLTVV.

The chain employs TRBV7-2 and TRBJ2-4, with 8 bases identical to TRBD1. V was pared by 1 base and J by 6 bases, with 2 bases of the junction left unmatched. CDR1 is SGHTA, CDR2 FQGNSA, per germline. There are 14 residues in the CDR3. Here the CDR3 reads CASSLDRGLNIQYF. CDR3 nucleotide sequence: TGTGCCAGCAGCTTAGACAGGGGGTTAAACATTCAGTACTTC.

The V gene is TRBV5-1, the J gene TRBJ1-2; D unresolved. The ends were cut back, 7 bases at V and 0 bases at J, with 16 bases in the middle. This CDR3 is built from 15 residues. Germline loops: CDR1 SGHRS, CDR2 YFSETQ. The DNA of the CDR3 is TGCGCCAGCGGCTCTCAACCCCTAGCTAACTATGGCTACACCTTC. Translated: CASGSQPLANYGYTF.

The rearrangement links TRBV11-3 to TRBJ2-7; 10 bases map to TRBD2. This CDR3 region has 17 residues. J gave up 0 bases and V 0 bases, and 5 bases lay outside the gene matches. Per the germline V gene, CDR1 is SGHNT and CDR2 is YENEEA. The CDR3 nucleotides are TGTGCCAGCAGCTTAGATAGGACTAGCGGACTCTCCTACGAGCAGTACTTC. It encodes CASSLDRTSGLSYEQYF.

This clone has a handful of counts. The rearrangement uses TRBV4-2 and TRBJ2-1; D perhaps matches TRBD2 (6 bases). Trimming removed 0 bases from V and 4 bases from J, with 13 bases in between. Per germline, CDR1 LGHNA and CDR2 YNFKEQ. This CDR3 has 16 residues. The CDR3 DNA reads as TGTGCCAGCAGCCAAGATTTAGCGGAACCATACAATGAGCAGTTCTTC. This gives the protein CASSQDLAEPYNEQFF.

This clone was seen only once. The chain has TRBV4-3 and TRBJ2-1, with D perhaps TRBD2 (7 bases). CDR1 is LGHNA and CDR2 is YSLEER in the germline V gene. The CDR3 contains 17 residues. Trimming removed 0 bases at V and 4 bases at J, with 16 bases between. This CDR3 reads CASSQDRGGSAYNEQFF. CDR3 bases: TGCGCCAGCAGCCAAGATAGGGGGGGGTCGGCTTACAATGAGCAGTTCTTC.

The chain couples TRBV28 to TRBJ2-1; weak D call: TRBD2 (5 bases). The germline V gene has CDR1 MDHEN and CDR2 SYDVKM. Trimming shortened V by 2 bases and J by 0 bases, and 14 bases separated the two germline ends. The CDR3 contains 17 residues. The DNA of the CDR3 is TGTGCCAGCAGTTTAAGTAGCGCCCTTAGCTCCTACAATGAGCAGTTCTTC. Its protein product is CASSLSSALSSYNEQFF.

The chain is built from TRBV5-4 and TRBJ1-4; 9 positions agree with TRBD1. CDR1 SGHNT and CDR2 YYREEE come from the germline V gene (reference sequence). The CDR3 has 15 residues. The trim removed 2 bases at V and 5 bases at J, leaving 4 bases unmatched. CDR3 nucleotides: TGTGCCAGCAGCTTAGCGACAGGGGGAAATGAAAAACTGTTTTTT. This encodes CASSLATGGNEKLFF.

The V call is TRBV19, the J call TRBJ2-7, with 8 nucleotides matching TRBD1. V dropped 1 base and J dropped 2; count of bases not matched to a gene: 4. Germline loops: CDR1 LNHDA, CDR2 SQIVND (reference sequence). The CDR3 runs to 15 residues. Written as DNA, the CDR3 is TGTGCCAGTAGTATAGGACAGGGGCGAGCCTACGAGCAGTACTTC. Protein product: CASSIGQGRAYEQYF.

V and J are TRBV6-5 and TRBJ2-1; 11 bases fit TRBD2. CDR1 and CDR2 from the germline V gene are MNHEY and SVGAGI. Trimming took 4 bases from V and 8 from J; bases not matched to a gene: 10. CDR3 length equals 16 residues. The CDR3 is CASSWRSGRALDEQFF. The CDR3, as DNA: TGTGCCAGCAGTTGGCGTAGCGGGAGGGCCTTGGATGAGCAGTTCTTC.

The CDR3 loop is CASTSGTVSEQFF. CDR3 coding DNA: TGTGCCAGCACTAGCGGGACCGTAAGTGAGCAGTTCTTC. This sequence joins TRBV2 and TRBJ2-1; 9 bases align to TRBD2. Per germline, CDR1 SNHLY and CDR2 FYNNEI. The length of the CDR3 is 13 residues. Trimming took 7 bases from V and 9 from J; bases not matched to a gene: 7.

This clone was found a few times. This chain uses TRBV27 with TRBJ2-3; D may be TRBD2 (7 bases). Germline V gives CDR1 MNHEY, CDR2 SMNVEV (reference sequence). The CDR3 covers 10 residues. V dropped 10 bases and J dropped 8 bases, with 10 bases sitting between them. CDR3 protein: CAIGGRTQYF. Here the CDR3 DNA reads TGTGCCATCGGGGGGCGTACGCAGTATTTT.

V gene TRBV4-1 combines with J gene TRBJ1-2; TRBD1 is a possible D gene (5 bases). V shed 4 bases and J shed 3 bases, with 12 bases lying between them. Germline CDR1 is MGHRA and CDR2 is YSYEKL. The CDR3 is 14 residues long. The CDR3 DNA reads TGCGCCAGCAGCCCCACTGGGGCGGACTATGGCTACACCTTC. Residues: CASSPTGADYGYTF.

This chain joins TRBV6-6 and TRBJ1-5; 10 bases map to TRBD1. The V gene end was trimmed by 6 bases and the J gene end by 2 bases; junction bases not matched to a gene: 7. Germline V lookup: CDR1 MNHNY, CDR2 SVGAGI (reference sequence). The CDR3 has 16 amino acids. The CDR3 protein is CASRRSGTGGNQPQHF. DNA of the CDR3: TGTGCCAGCAGGCGATCCGGGACAGGGGGCAATCAGCCCCAGCATTTT.

The chain joins TRBV5-4 to TRBJ2-7, with 10 bases fitting TRBD2. The V and J ends lost 0 bases and 3 bases, in that order; junction bases with no gene match: 3. In germline, CDR1 is SGHNT, CDR2 YYREEE (reference sequence). The CDR3 is 15 amino acids. Here the CDR3 DNA reads TGTGCCAGCAGCTTGGGGACTAGCGGAATCTACGAGCAGTACTTC. Protein: CASSLGTSGIYEQYF. Based on the CDR3 plus reference TRBV5-4 and TRBJ2-7, the full variable domain is ETGVTQSPTHLIKTRGQQVTLRCSSQSGHNTVSWYQQALGQGPQFIFQYYREEENGRGNFPPRFSGLQFPNYSSELNVNALELDDSALYLCASSLGTSGIYEQYFGPGTRLTVT.

The gene calls are TRBV7-2 and TRBJ2-3; D might be TRBD1 (5 bases). Germline V gives CDR1 SGHTA, CDR2 FQGNSA. V lost 3 bases and J 0 bases, leaving 7 bases between the germline ends. The CDR3 spans 14 residues. CDR3 amino acids: CASSFRQSTDTQYF. The DNA for the CDR3 is TGTGCCAGCAGCTTCCGACAGAGCACAGATACGCAGTATTTT.

This chain uses TRBV7-2 with TRBJ2-1, with 11 bases identical to TRBD1. J gave up 7 bases and V 1 base, and 6 bases lay outside the gene matches. Germline CDR1 and CDR2: SGHTA and FQGNSA. This CDR3 has 16 residues. The CDR3 DNA follows: TGTGCCAGCAGCTTAGTTTGGACAGGGGGCGGAAATGAGCAGTTCTTC. It codes for CASSLVWTGGGNEQFF.